The 8 T cell receptor beta chains given below trace back to one sample, sequenced in a study of human T cells and chemical hapten exposure. TCRdb redid the calling of the RACE reads with MiXCR, one entry per CDR3 protein. The sample has about 360,000 distinct CDR3 sequences, approximately 6.3% seen once; the top ten hold 8.4%. Specified time point: patch test 1, 2 weeks after DPC sensitization. Treatment in this sample: therapeutic diphenylcyclopropenone sensitization with weekly scalp DPC. This specimen consisted of whole blood, obtained in connection with sensitization to the hapten diphenylcyclopropenone (DPC). The receptors come from a woman under 30 with alopecia areata. Some clones in this sample may be carry-over from other donors' samples.

This clonotype was detected ten times or more. V and J are TRBV7-2 and TRBJ2-3, with D perhaps given as TRBD1 or TRBD2 (5 bases each). Trimming took off 1 base at V and 0 bases at J, with 8 bases between the two ends. The CDR3 loop spans 15 amino acids. Germline loops: CDR1 SGHTA, CDR2 FQGNSA. DNA for the CDR3: TGTGCCAGCAGCTTAGGAGGGGAGAGCACAGATACGCAGTATTTT. As protein: CASSLGGESTDTQYF.

The chain couples TRBV6-5 to TRBJ2-2; maybe TRBD1 (6 bases). V was clipped by 2 bases and J by 5 bases, with 12 bases between them. Germline V gene lookup returns CDR1 MNHEY and CDR2 SVGAGI. The CDR3 has 15 amino acids. The CDR3 DNA follows: TGTGCCAGCAGTTACGTGGGCAGGGGAACCGGGGAGCTGTTTTTT. As protein: CASSYVGRGTGELFF.

The chain combines TRBV5-6 with TRBJ2-1; TRBD1 matches 7 bases. The germline gives CDR1 SGHDT, CDR2 YYEEEE. CDR3 length: 17 residues. V shed 0 bases, J shed 1 base, and the junction held 7 bases outside the gene matches. Here the CDR3 reads CASSLALRGMSYNEQFF. CDR3 in DNA: TGTGCCAGCAGCTTGGCCCTCAGGGGGATGTCCTACAATGAGCAGTTCTTC.

This chain connects TRBV10-3 to TRBJ2-7, with D perhaps being TRBD1 or TRBD2 (5 bases each). V was pared by 6 bases and J by 2 bases, with 14 bases between. This CDR3 contains 14 residues. The germline V gene has CDR1 ENHRY and CDR2 SYGVKD. The CDR3 DNA reads as TGTGCCATCAGGGCCGGGACGGAGACCTACGAGCAGTACTTC. Its translation: CAIRAGTETYEQYF.

This clonotype was recorded many times. This sequence joins TRBV6-6 and TRBJ1-5, with no clear D. The germline V gene encodes CDR1 MNHNY and CDR2 SVGAGI (reference sequence). V was cut by 3 bases and J by 10 bases, with 10 bases left in between. This CDR3 has 12 residues. The CDR3 spells CASSYKSQPQHF. For the CDR3, the DNA is TGTGCCAGCAGTTATAAGTCACAACCCCAGCATTTT.

The chain employs TRBV12-3 or TRBV12-4 and TRBJ2-5, with 8 bases aligning to TRBD1. V gave up 5 bases and J gave up 4 bases; unmatched junction bases: 6. This CDR3 spans 14 amino acids. As DNA, the CDR3 is TGTGCCAGCAGTCAAGGACAGGGAGGAGAGACCCAGTACTTC. Translated, it gives CASSQGQGGETQYF.

This clonotype occurred a few times. The chain links TRBV20-1 to TRBJ2-1; tentative D call: TRBD2 (6 bases). The germline V gene has CDR1 DFQATT and CDR2 SNEGSKA (reference sequence). The CDR3 runs to 13 residues. V gave up 2 bases and J gave up 6 bases, with 11 bases separating them. CDR3 sequence reads: CSARKGLLNEQFF. The CDR3 coding sequence is TGCAGTGCTAGAAAGGGACTCCTCAATGAGCAGTTCTTC.

This clonotype was observed a few times. The V and J genes are TRBV6-2 or TRBV6-3 and TRBJ2-5, with D uncertain. Germline loops: CDR1 MNHEY, CDR2 SVGEGT. Trimming pared 11 bases from V and 5 bases from J, leaving 12 bases between. CDR3 length equals 11 residues. The CDR3 spells CAASQWETQYF. In DNA, the CDR3 is TGTGCCGCCTCTCAGTGGGAGACCCAGTACTTC.